Reported below is one T cell receptor (beta chain). Its antigen specificity is not known. No per-base quality is available; no much larger clone lies one base away. Relative to germline, V is 2 bases shorter and J is 1 base shorter, with 12 bases between their ends. CDR1 is given as SGHRS and CDR2 as YFSETQ, both from the germline V gene. The CDR3 measures 15 amino acids from cysteine to phenylalanine. The retained sequence is limited to the CDR3, 45 bases, with the frame set at the first base. The sample's time point label, in plain terms: week 35, safety follow-up. Each vaccine dose was 300 ug of a 20-mer mutant IDH1 peptide in Montanide, given subcutaneously with topical imiquimod. Across visits V03 through V10, patients got a total of eight vaccinations, given in weeks 1, 3, 5, 7, 11, 15, 19 and 23. The donors had newly diagnosed IDH1-mutant astrocytomas of WHO grade 3 or 4 that showed loss of nuclear ATRX. The samples were drawn from NOA16, a multicentre, single-arm, open-label phase I trial in Germany that tested a mutant IDH1 peptide vaccine in humans for the first time. The DNeasy Blood and Tissue Kit was used to extract genomic DNA from EDTA blood for TCRB sequencing.

These data originate in a study of a mutant IDH1 vaccine in newly diagnosed glioma (dated by TCRdb to 2020 to 2023). Some background on the complete study: Vaccination started 4-6 weeks after radiotherapy alone, or was given together with temozolomide cycles in the groups whose treatment included chemotherapy. Of the roughly 31 treated patients, about 60% were male and approximately 38% were female, and the mean age was approximately 40 years. Before enrollment, patients had received standard therapy of radiotherapy alone, temozolomide alone, or radiochemotherapy with temozolomide; most received the combination. The week-35 safety follow-up took place at visit V12, and the week-47 end of study took place at visit V13. Six visits were used for peripheral blood collection: V03 (baseline), V05, V07, V10, V12 and V13. Longitudinal TCRB deep sequencing was performed for 20 to 25 treated patients wherever samples were available for exploratory analyses. General study outcomes and caveats: Availability determined which PBMC samples were chosen for TCRB deep sequencing. According to the authors, sample limitations meant that analyses of patient blood samples could not be reproduced. Across multiple MHC alleles, vaccine-induced immune responses were seen in just over 90% of patients. Pseudoprogression appeared unrelated to alterations in the top peripheral T cell clonotypes detected by TCRB sequencing.

Libraries were made using the immunoSEQ multiplex PCR assay. The hsTCRB Kit was used according to the manufacturer's protocol to amplify rearranged TCR beta chain sequences. Sequencing of TCRB libraries was carried out on an Illumina MiSeq. From the authors' description of their analysis: Demultiplexing, trimming and gene mapping were performed with the kit vendor's proprietary platform. Drawn from immuneACCESS, this table holds only the in-frame rearrangements with V and J called that TCRdb kept. Clones are partly lost; checked studies trace under half to an unresolved V gene and leave the rest unexplained. The V and J calls and clone size are taken from that table; D and trimming were inferred from the DNA. The sample profile shows about 31,000 clones; around 82% of them were found once. The ten most abundant clones make up around 11% of the sample.

The chain is assembled from TRBV5-1 and TRBJ2-5, with a weak D call of TRBD2 (6 bases match). This material consisted of PBMCs, taken from a glioma patient whose treatment included an IDH1 peptide vaccine. The sequence was collected from a woman aged 40 to 49 with glioma. The CDR3 reads as follows: CASSFGLAIQETQYF. The base sequence is TGCGCCAGCAGCTTTGGGCTAGCGATCCAAGAGACCCAGTACTTC.